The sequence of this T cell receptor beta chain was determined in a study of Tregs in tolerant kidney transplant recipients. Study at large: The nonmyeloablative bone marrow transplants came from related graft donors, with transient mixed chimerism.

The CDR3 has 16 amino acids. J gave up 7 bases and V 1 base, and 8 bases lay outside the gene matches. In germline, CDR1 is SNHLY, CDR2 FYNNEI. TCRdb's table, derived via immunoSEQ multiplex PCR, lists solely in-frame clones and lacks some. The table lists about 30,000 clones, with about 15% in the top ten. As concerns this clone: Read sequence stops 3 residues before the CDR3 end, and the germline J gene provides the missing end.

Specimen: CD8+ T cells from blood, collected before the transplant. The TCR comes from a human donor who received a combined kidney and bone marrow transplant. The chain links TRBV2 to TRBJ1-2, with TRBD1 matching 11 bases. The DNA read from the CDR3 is TGTGCCAGCAGTGAAGAACTCCCCGGGACAGGGGGTGGC. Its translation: CASSEELPGTGGG. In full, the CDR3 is CASSEELPGTGGGYTF. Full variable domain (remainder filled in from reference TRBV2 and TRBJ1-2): EPEVTQTPSHQVTQMGQEVILRCVPISNHLYFYWYRQILGQKVEFLVSFYNNEISEKSEIFDDQFSVERPDGSNFTLKIRSTKLEDSAMYFCASSEELPGTGGGYTFGSGTRLTVV.